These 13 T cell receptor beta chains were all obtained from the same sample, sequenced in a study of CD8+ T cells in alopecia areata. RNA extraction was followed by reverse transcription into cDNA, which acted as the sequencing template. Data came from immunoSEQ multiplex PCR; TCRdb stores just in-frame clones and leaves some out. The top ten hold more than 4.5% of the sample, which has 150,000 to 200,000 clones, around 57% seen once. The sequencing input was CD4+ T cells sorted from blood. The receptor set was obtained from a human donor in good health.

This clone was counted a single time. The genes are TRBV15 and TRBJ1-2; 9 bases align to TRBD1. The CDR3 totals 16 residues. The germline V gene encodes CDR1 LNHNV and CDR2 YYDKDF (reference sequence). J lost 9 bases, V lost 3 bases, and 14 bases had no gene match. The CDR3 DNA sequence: TGTGCCACCAGCAGGGAGGAGCTCGGGACAGGGATGCGCTACACCTTC. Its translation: CATSREELGTGMRYTF. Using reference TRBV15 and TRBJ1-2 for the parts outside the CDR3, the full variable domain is DAMVIQNPRYQVTQFGKPVTLSCSQTLNHNVMYWYQQKSSQAPKLLFHYYDKDFNNEADTPDNFQSRRPNTSFCFLDIRSPGLGDTAMYLCATSREELGTGMRYTFGSGTRLTVV.

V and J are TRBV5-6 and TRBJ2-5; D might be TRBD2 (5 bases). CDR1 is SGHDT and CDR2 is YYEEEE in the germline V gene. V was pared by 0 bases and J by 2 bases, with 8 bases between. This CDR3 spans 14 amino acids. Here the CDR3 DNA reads TGTGCCAGCAGCTTGGTGCGGGTTCAAGAGACCCAGTACTTC. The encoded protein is CASSLVRVQETQYF.

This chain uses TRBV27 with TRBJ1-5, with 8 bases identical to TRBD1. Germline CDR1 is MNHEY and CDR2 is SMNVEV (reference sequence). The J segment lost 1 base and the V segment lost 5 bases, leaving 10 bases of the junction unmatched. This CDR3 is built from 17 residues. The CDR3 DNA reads TGTGCCAGCAGTCAGGGGGCTAGGGGATGGAGCAATCAGCCCCAGCATTTT. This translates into CASSQGARGWSNQPQHF.

The CDR3, as DNA: TGTGCCAGCAGTTTTTCGGCCCTAAACATTCAGTACTTC. It is translated as CASSFSALNIQYF. This sequence joins TRBV28 and TRBJ2-4; D not certain. Germline values: CDR1 MDHEN, CDR2 SYDVKM. This CDR3 spans 13 amino acids. V dropped 3 bases and J dropped 6 bases, with 9 bases sitting between them.

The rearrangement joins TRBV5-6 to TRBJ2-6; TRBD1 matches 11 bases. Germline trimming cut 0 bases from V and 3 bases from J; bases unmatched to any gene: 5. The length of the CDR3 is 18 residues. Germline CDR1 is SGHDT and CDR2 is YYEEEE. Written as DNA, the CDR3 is TGTGCCAGCAGCTTGGCAGGACAGGGGGCGCGTGGGGCCAACGTCCTGACTTTC. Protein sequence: CASSLAGQGARGANVLTF.

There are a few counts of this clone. CDR3 sequence (DNA): TGCAGCGTTCGAAGTATAGGACTACCATCCTACGAGCAGTACTTC. This sequence encodes CSVRSIGLPSYEQYF. This rearrangement joins TRBV29-1 to TRBJ2-7, with D possibly being TRBD2 (6 bases). The CDR3 is made up of 15 amino acids. V was shortened by 5 bases and J by 1 base, with 18 bases between the two germline ends. Germline assignment: CDR1 SQVTM and CDR2 ANQGSEA.

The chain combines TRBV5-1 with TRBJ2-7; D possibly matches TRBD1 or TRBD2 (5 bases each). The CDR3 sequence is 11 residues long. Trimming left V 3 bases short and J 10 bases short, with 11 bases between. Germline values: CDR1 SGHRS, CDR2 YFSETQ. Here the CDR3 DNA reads TGCGCCAGCAGCTGGGGGTCCGGACAGTACTTC. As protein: CASSWGSGQYF.

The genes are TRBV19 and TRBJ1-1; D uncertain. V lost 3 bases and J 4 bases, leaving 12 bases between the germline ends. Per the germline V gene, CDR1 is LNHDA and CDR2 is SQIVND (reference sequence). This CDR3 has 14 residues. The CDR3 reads CASSMPGRLTEAFF. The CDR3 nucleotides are TGTGCCAGTAGTATGCCGGGGAGACTCACTGAAGCTTTCTTT.

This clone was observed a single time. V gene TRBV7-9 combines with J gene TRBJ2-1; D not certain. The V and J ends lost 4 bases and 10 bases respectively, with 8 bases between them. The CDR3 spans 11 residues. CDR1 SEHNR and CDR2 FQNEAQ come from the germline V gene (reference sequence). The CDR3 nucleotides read TGTGCCAGCAGCTCCGTGCGGGAGCAGTTCTTC. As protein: CASSSVREQFF.

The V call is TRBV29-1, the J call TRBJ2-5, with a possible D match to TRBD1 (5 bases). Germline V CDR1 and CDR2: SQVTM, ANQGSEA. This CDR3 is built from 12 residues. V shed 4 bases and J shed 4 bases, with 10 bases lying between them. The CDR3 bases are TGCAGCGTTGTGCAGGGTACAGAGACCCAGTACTTC. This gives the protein CSVVQGTETQYF.

The CDR3 region is CASSGRGVSSYNEQFF. As DNA, the CDR3 is TGTGCCAGCAGCGGGAGAGGAGTCAGCTCCTACAATGAGCAGTTCTTC. J is TRBJ2-1 and V is TRBV7-2; a weak D match, TRBD2 (5 bases). Trimming shortened V by 5 bases and J by 0 bases, and 14 bases separated the two germline ends. The CDR3 covers 16 residues. The germline CDR1 and CDR2 sequences are SGHTA and FQGNSA.

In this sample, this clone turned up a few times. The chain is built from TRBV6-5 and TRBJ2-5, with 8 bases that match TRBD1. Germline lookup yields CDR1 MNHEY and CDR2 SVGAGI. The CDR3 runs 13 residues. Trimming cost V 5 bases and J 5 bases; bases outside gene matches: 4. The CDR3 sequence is CASSHDRGETQYF. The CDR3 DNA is TGTGCCAGCAGTCACGACAGGGGTGAGACCCAGTACTTC.

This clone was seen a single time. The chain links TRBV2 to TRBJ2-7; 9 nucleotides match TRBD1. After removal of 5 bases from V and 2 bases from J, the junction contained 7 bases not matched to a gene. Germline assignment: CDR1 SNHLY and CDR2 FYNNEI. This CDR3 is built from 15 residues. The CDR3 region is CASSLQGDRAYEQYF. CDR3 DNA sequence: TGTGCCAGCAGTCTCCAGGGGGACAGGGCCTACGAGCAGTACTTC. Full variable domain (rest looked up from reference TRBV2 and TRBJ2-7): EPEVTQTPSHQVTQMGQEVILRCVPISNHLYFYWYRQILGQKVEFLVSFYNNEISEKSEIFDDQFSVERPDGSNFTLKIRSTKLEDSAMYFCASSLQGDRAYEQYFGPGTRLTVT.